This TCR beta chain originates from a study of TIL therapy for anti-PD-1-resistant metastatic lung cancer. Study-level information: Tumors were harvested before any PD-1/PD-L1 blockade. Notes on the study in general: The baseline peripheral repertoire was partially replaced by infused TIL clonotypes that later decayed.

Time point denoted: pre-treatment sample, taken before nivolumab and TIL therapy. Stage 4 NSCLC adults joined between 2017 and January 2020. Trimming pared 4 bases from V and 9 bases from J, leaving 13 bases between. CDR3 length: 13 residues. CDR1 and CDR2 from the germline V gene are LNHDA and SQIVND (reference sequence). Comment on this clone: Its antigen is as yet unknown.

Sequencing used immunoSEQ v3. This table comes from immunoSEQ multiplex PCR, and its TCRdb copy is limited to in-frame clones, with some not included. The sample lists around 50,000 clones, more than 60% occurring once. The sequencing here drew on blood, taken at baseline. The sequence came from a person between 25 and 80 years old with non-small cell lung cancer. The genes are TRBV19 and TRBJ2-1; D remains unclear. CDR3 region: CASSNPLTGEQFF. The CDR3 bases are TGTGCCAGTAGTAACCCACTCACGGGTGAGCAGTTCTTC.